This TCR beta chain appears in the sequencing data of a study of blood T cell repertoires in COVID-19. In the study overall: Both acute and convalescent COVID-19 samples were obtained from the United States, Italy and Spain. The cDNA or gDNA used as material had been derived from T cells, B-cell-depleted T cells, or PBMCs.

This clone was detected once. Original processing methods: Amplification of reference gene primers provided the estimated nucleated cell counts. Profiled with immunoSEQ multiplex PCR; TCRdb holds only in-frame clones, not every one. The V and J calls and clone size were taken over from that table, and D and trimming were inferred from the DNA. The table has 150,000 to 160,000 clones, 80% to 90% seen once. Trimming shortened V by 0 bases and J by 2 bases, and 5 bases separated the two germline ends. This CDR3 has 13 amino acids. CDR1 MNHEY and CDR2 SVGAGI come from the germline V gene. The sequence came from a woman aged 45-65 years with acute or convalescent COVID-19. This sequence joins TRBV6-5 and TRBJ2-7; no reliable D call. Sequenced input: peripheral blood. The CDR3 bases are TGTGCCAGCAGTTACTCTCCCGCCTACGAGCAGTACTTC. Protein sequence: CASSYSPAYEQYF.